The present T cell receptor (beta chain) was sequenced within a study of response to subunit inactivated influenza vaccine (dated by TCRdb to 2016 to 2019). Context from the whole study: Deep quantitative T cell receptor repertoire profiling was used in the study to track responses to a trivalent subunit inactivated influenza vaccine. Summary of the overall study and its limitations: The authors proposed that each seasonal influenza vaccination may bring in only a limited number of new T cells.

The library was built by means of RT-PCR. Reads for this sample came from an Illumina HiSeq 2500. Clones were called with MiXCR by TCRdb after fastp trimmed the public reads at Q25, and only in-frame beta chains were retained. Each entry is one CDR3 protein sequence, shown with its most common DNA and genes. This sample gives some 480,000 distinct CDR3 sequences in total; roughly 9.8% of them show up just once. The top ten constitute about 12% of the sample. A word on this clonotype: Its antigen remains undetermined. No clone much larger than this one lies a single base away; base qualities are absent.

From the cysteine through the phenylalanine, the CDR3 covers 14 amino acids. The retained sequence is limited to the CDR3, 42 bases, with the frame set at the first base. Trimming takes 0 bases from V and 2 bases from J, and the germline ends sit 7 bases apart. For CDR1 and CDR2, the germline V gene lists MGHRA and YSYEKL. The time point label of this sample denotes: 45 days after influenza vaccine administration. The sequence joins TRBV4-1 to TRBJ1-2; the D gene is perhaps TRBD1, on 5 matching bases. Here the sequenced sample was PBMCs from blood, taken 35 to 45 days after vaccination. The clonotype originates from a man in his fifties or sixties who received an inactivated influenza vaccine. Donor details come from another sample of the same person, matched by shared clones. The CDR3 reads CASSQDWGNYGYTF. The DNA is as follows: TGCGCCAGCAGCCAAGATTGGGGGAACTATGGCTACACCTTC.